Shown below are 32 T cell receptor beta chains from a single sample sequenced in a study of T cell responses to AZD1222 COVID-19 vaccine. The assay was immunoSEQ multiplex PCR, and TCRdb's table has in-frame clones only and misses some. The sample lists some 120,000 clones; around 83% were seen once. Source: peripheral blood, taken 28 days after the second AZD1222 dose. These receptors were collected from an adult who received the AZD1222 COVID-19 vaccine.

V is TRBV27 and J is TRBJ2-7; maybe TRBD2 (6 bases). With 10 bases removed from V and 2 bases from J, the gap between germline ends came to 15 bases. The CDR3 spans 13 residues. Germline loops: CDR1 MNHEY, CDR2 SMNVEV (reference sequence). The CDR3 sequence: CATRGEATYEQYF. The DNA for the CDR3 is TGTGCCACCCGCGGGGAGGCTACCTACGAGCAGTACTTC.

The rearrangement links TRBV6-5 to TRBJ1-1; the D gene is possibly TRBD1 (6 bases). CDR1 MNHEY and CDR2 SVGAGI come from the germline V gene. With 3 bases removed from V and 6 bases from J, the gap between germline ends came to 11 bases. The length of the CDR3 is 13 residues. The CDR3 region is CASSYRGAAEAFF. DNA for the CDR3: TGTGCCAGCAGTTATCGGGGGGCTGCTGAAGCTTTCTTT.

The chain links TRBV9 to TRBJ2-1; D uncertain. Trimming cost V 2 bases and J 1 base, with 7 bases left between them. The germline CDR1 and CDR2 sequences are SGDLS and YYNGEE. The CDR3 is made up of 14 amino acids. The CDR3 nucleotides read TGTGCCAGCAGCGTCTTGGGATCCTACAATGAGCAGTTCTTC. Protein product: CASSVLGSYNEQFF.

The chain is built from TRBV7-9 and TRBJ2-7; D unresolved. Per the germline V gene, CDR1 is SEHNR and CDR2 is FQNEAQ (reference sequence). The CDR3 extends over 15 amino acids. Trimming removed 5 bases at V and 8 bases at J, with 22 bases between. CDR3 amino acids: CASSDASDGLGQQYF. CDR3 coding DNA: TGTGCCAGCAGCGATGCGTCTGACGGGCTGGGCCAGCAGTACTTC.

The chain joins TRBV5-4 to TRBJ1-5; D unclear. Germline values: CDR1 SGHNT, CDR2 YYREEE (reference sequence). V was clipped by 0 bases and J by 0 bases, with 7 bases between them. The CDR3 totals 15 residues. The CDR3 nucleotides read TGTGCCAGCAGCTTGGGCGGTTATAGCAATCAGCCCCAGCATTTT. Protein: CASSLGGYSNQPQHF.

The V and J genes are TRBV7-3 and TRBJ1-6; D possibly corresponds to TRBD1 (6 bases). The V gene's germline CDR1 is SGHTA and CDR2 FQGTGA. This CDR3 spans 15 amino acids. Trimming removed 0 bases from V and 7 bases from J, with 10 bases in between. The CDR3: CASSLTNRVNSPLHF. The DNA for the CDR3 is TGTGCCAGCAGCTTAACGAACAGGGTGAATTCACCCCTCCACTTT.

This clone was picked up one time. The rearrangement uses TRBV10-3 and TRBJ2-7; D may correspond to TRBD1 or TRBD2 (5 bases each). V gave up 11 bases and J gave up 2 bases, with 16 bases separating them. Germline V CDR1 and CDR2: ENHRY, SYGVKD. This CDR3 has 13 residues. As DNA, the CDR3 is TGTGCCGTTTCCGGGACGGAAACCTACGAGCAGTACTTC. Its protein product is CAVSGTETYEQYF.

This chain joins TRBV5-1 and TRBJ1-3; D remains ambiguous. Germline V gene sequence: CDR1 SGHRS, CDR2 YFSETQ. Between the trimmed V and J ends, which lost 3 bases and 0 bases, there was a span of 10 bases. The CDR3 is 15 residues long. DNA of the CDR3: TGCGCCAGCAGCTCGGCCCGAGACTCTGGAAACACCATATATTTT. Amino acid sequence: CASSSARDSGNTIYF. Looking up the rest from reference TRBV5-1 and TRBJ1-3 gives the full variable domain: KAGVTQTPRYLIKTRGQQVTLSCSPISGHRSVSWYQQTPGQGLQFLFEYFSETQRNKGNFPGRFSGRQFSNSRSEMNVSTLELGDSALYLCASSSARDSGNTIYFGEGSWLTVV.

This chain's CDR3 is CASSAGQGTSGNTIYF. The CDR3 bases are TGTGCCAGCAGTGCCGGGCAGGGAACTTCTGGAAACACCATATATTTT. The rearrangement uses TRBV25-1 and TRBJ1-3, with D perhaps matching TRBD1 (5 bases). The CDR3 sequence is 16 residues long. Trimming cost V 4 bases and J 1 base, with 14 bases left between them. Germline V gene data show CDR1 as MGHDK and CDR2 as SYGVNS.

The genes are TRBV6-1 and TRBJ1-3, with TRBD1 as a possible D gene (6 bases). V was shortened by 1 base and J by 0 bases, with 10 bases between the two germline ends. From germline, CDR1 is MNHNS and CDR2 SASEGT. The CDR3 spans 16 residues. This CDR3 is CASSEVAGASGNTIYF. The CDR3 nucleotides are TGTGCCAGCAGTGAAGTTGCAGGGGCCTCTGGAAACACCATATATTTT.

This sequence joins TRBV2 and TRBJ1-5; D possibly corresponds to TRBD1 (6 bases). This CDR3 has 13 amino acids. Germline lookup yields CDR1 SNHLY and CDR2 FYNNEI. V lost 8 bases and J 3 bases, leaving 11 bases between the germline ends. The CDR3 protein is CASRGQINQPQHF. CDR3 DNA: TGTGCCAGCCGTGGACAGATCAATCAGCCCCAGCATTTT.

The J gene is TRBJ2-5, the V gene TRBV7-3; 9 bases align to TRBD1. Germline CDR1 SGHTA, CDR2 FQGTGA. Trimming at V came to 5 bases and at J to 5 bases, leaving 9 bases not matched to a gene. The CDR3 has 15 residues. DNA for the CDR3: TGTGCCAGCAGCCCGACGACAGGGGGAAAGGAGACCCAGTACTTC. Its translation is CASSPTTGGKETQYF.

This chain links TRBV7-2 with TRBJ1-4, with D unresolved. CDR3 size: 15 residues. The germline CDR1 and CDR2 sequences are SGHTA and FQGNSA. V was cut by 4 bases and J by 3 bases, with 12 bases left in between. CDR3: CASSSLVGANEKLFF. For the CDR3, the DNA is TGTGCCAGCAGCTCCCTGGTCGGGGCTAATGAAAAACTGTTTTTT.

The chain uses TRBV19 and TRBJ2-7; tentatively, D is TRBD1 (6 bases). Trimming removed 7 bases at V and 1 base at J, with 14 bases between. There are 14 residues in the CDR3. Germline CDR1 reads LNHDA; CDR2 reads SQIVND (reference sequence). CDR3 DNA: TGTGCCAGTACCACCGGGACACCTTCCTACGAGCAGTACTTC. It encodes CASTTGTPSYEQYF.

The chain couples TRBV12-3 or TRBV12-4 to TRBJ2-6; D unresolved. The CDR3 runs 13 residues. V was cut by 7 bases and J by 0 bases, with 4 bases left in between. CDR3 DNA: TGTGCCAGCATTTTCTCTGGGGCCAACGTCCTGACTTTC. This encodes CASIFSGANVLTF.

V gene TRBV6-5 combines with J gene TRBJ1-6, with TRBD1 matching over 10 bases. J gave up 3 bases and V 5 bases, and 1 base lay outside the gene matches. There are 15 residues in the CDR3. The germline gives CDR1 MNHEY, CDR2 SVGAGI. The chain's CDR3 is CASSRDRGYNSPLHF. DNA for the CDR3: TGTGCCAGCAGTCGGGACAGGGGCTATAATTCACCCCTCCACTTT.

The chain carries TRBV30 and TRBJ1-1; TRBD1 aligns across 9 bases. Germline V gene sequence: CDR1 GTSNPN, CDR2 SVGIG (reference sequence). V lost 7 bases, J lost 0 bases, and 3 bases stayed unmatched. This CDR3 comprises 13 residues. The CDR3 reads CALTGGMNTEAFF. The CDR3 nucleotides read TGTGCCTTGACAGGGGGAATGAACACTGAAGCTTTCTTT.

The chain couples TRBV21-1 to TRBJ1-2. TRBV21-1 is described as a pseudogene. The CDR3 has 12 residues. The CDR3 coding sequence is TGTGCCAGCACCAAGAGAGACGGTGGCTACACCTTC. Its translation is CASTKRDGGYTF.

The V gene is TRBV21-1, the J gene TRBJ1-2. TRBV21-1 corresponds to a pseudogene. This CDR3 has 15 residues. The CDR3 spells CASSKVAGLNYGYTF. The CDR3 nucleotides read TGTGCCAGCAGCAAAGTAGCAGGCTTAAACTATGGCTACACCTTC.

Only a few counts were recorded for this clone. V usage is TRBV11-2 and J usage is TRBJ2-1; D uncertain. Trimming left V 7 bases short and J 4 bases short, with 17 bases between. The CDR3 is 15 residues long. Germline V gene lookup returns CDR1 SGHAT and CDR2 FQNNGV. The CDR3 DNA sequence: TGTGCCAGCACCTCCCAAAGTGCGGAATACAATGAGCAGTTCTTC. It is translated as CASTSQSAEYNEQFF.

This clone turned up a few times. V gene TRBV28 combines with J gene TRBJ2-2, with D possibly being TRBD2 (6 bases). This CDR3 has 14 residues. V lost 7 bases, J lost 7 bases, and 16 bases lay in between. Germline CDR1 is MDHEN and CDR2 is SYDVKM. CDR3 loop: CASTSPGVVGELFF. In nucleotides, the CDR3 is TGTGCCAGCACCTCCCCGGGGGTCGTCGGGGAGCTGTTTTTT. Drawing the rest from reference TRBV28 and TRBJ2-2, the complete variable domain is DVKVTQSSRYLVKRTGEKVFLECVQDMDHENMFWYRQDPGLGLRLIYFSYDVKMKEKGDIPEGYSVSREKKERFSLILESASTNQTSMYLCASTSPGVVGELFFGEGSRLTVL.

The rearrangement joins TRBV27 to TRBJ2-3; no reliable D call. Germline V gives CDR1 MNHEY, CDR2 SMNVEV (reference sequence). The CDR3 is 12 amino acids. The germline V and J ends were trimmed by 5 bases and 2 bases, with 5 bases remaining between them. In DNA form, the CDR3 reads TGTGCCAGCAGTAAAAACACAGATACGCAGTATTTT. It translates to CASSKNTDTQYF.

The rearrangement uses TRBV6-2 or TRBV6-3 and TRBJ1-5; D not resolved. Per germline, CDR1 MNHEY and CDR2 SVGEGT. CDR3 length equals 14 residues. The V end was cut by 4 bases, the J end by 7 bases, with 14 bases between. The CDR3 DNA reads TGTGCCAGCAGTTCGGGAGATATGGTACAGCCCCAGCATTTT. It encodes CASSSGDMVQPQHF.

The genes are TRBV19 and TRBJ1-2; a weak D match, TRBD1 (6 bases). Germline CDR1 reads LNHDA; CDR2 reads SQIVND (reference sequence). The CDR3 covers 16 residues. V was pared by 2 bases and J by 8 bases, with 21 bases between. CDR3 region: CASSIWSRDKEGGYTF. CDR3 DNA sequence: TGTGCCAGTAGTATATGGAGCCGGGACAAGGAGGGGGGCTACACCTTC.

This clone appeared a few times. The genes are TRBV5-6 and TRBJ1-2; perhaps TRBD1 as D (6 bases). V shed 2 bases and J shed 8 bases, with 19 bases lying between them. The germline V gene encodes CDR1 SGHDT and CDR2 YYEEEE. The CDR3 totals 15 residues. CDR3 DNA: TGTGCCAGCAGCTTTGGCGGGGGGGCAAGATGGGGCTACACCTTC. The encoded protein is CASSFGGGARWGYTF.

The rearrangement joins TRBV2 to TRBJ1-1, with D perhaps TRBD1 (6 bases). Germline V gene data show CDR1 as SNHLY and CDR2 as FYNNEI. V shed 6 bases and J shed 4 bases, with 15 bases lying between them. The CDR3 is made up of 14 amino acids. DNA of the CDR3: TGTGCCAGCAGGGGGGCAGGGCGGGGCACTGAAGCTTTCTTT. Translating it yields CASRGAGRGTEAFF.

The chain uses TRBV28 and TRBJ1-1, with D unclear. This CDR3 is built from 16 residues. Germline values: CDR1 MDHEN, CDR2 SYDVKM. Trimming left V 1 base short and J 10 bases short, with 22 bases between. CDR3 protein: CASSLSGLRESDSAFF. The CDR3 nucleotides are TGTGCCAGCAGTTTATCTGGCCTTAGGGAGAGTGATTCAGCTTTCTTT.

This chain uses TRBV7-2 with TRBJ1-5; D unclear. The V gene's germline CDR1 is SGHTA and CDR2 FQGNSA. V dropped 3 bases and J dropped 9 bases, with 18 bases sitting between them. The CDR3 spans 15 residues. CDR3 loop: CASSLIGGGLWPQHF. The CDR3 DNA is TGTGCCAGCAGCTTGATTGGAGGCGGTCTGTGGCCCCAGCATTTT.

The V call is TRBV6-5, the J call TRBJ1-2, with 7 bases fitting TRBD1. The V segment lost 11 bases and the J segment 4 bases; nucleotides outside the gene matches: 10. The CDR3 spans 13 residues. Germline CDR1 reads MNHEY; CDR2 reads SVGAGI. The CDR3 region has the DNA TGTGCCTCGAAGGGGGCAGGGTCCTATGGCTACACCTTC. Protein product: CASKGAGSYGYTF.

The chain uses TRBV30 and TRBJ1-1; D might be TRBD1 (5 bases). In germline, CDR1 is GTSNPN, CDR2 SVGIG (reference sequence). This CDR3 contains 16 residues. The germline V and J ends were trimmed by 0 bases and 5 bases, with 19 bases remaining between them. CDR3 nucleotides: TGTGCCTGGAGTGTACCTCAGGGAGGGGCCGGGACTGAAGCTTTCTTT. Translating gives CAWSVPQGGAGTEAFF. Drawing the rest from reference TRBV30 and TRBJ1-1, the complete variable domain is SQTIHQWPATLVQPVGSPLSLECTVEGTSNPNLYWYRQAAGRGLQLLFYSVGIGQISSEVPQNLSASRPQDRQFILSSKKLLLSDSGFYLCAWSVPQGGAGTEAFFGQGTRLTVV.

This clone appeared once. The V and J genes are TRBV27 and TRBJ1-6, with TRBD1 as a possible D gene (6 bases). Germline lookup yields CDR1 MNHEY and CDR2 SMNVEV (reference sequence). Trimming removed 9 bases at V and 6 bases at J, with 15 bases between. The CDR3 extends over 14 amino acids. This CDR3 is CASGRGGLNSPLHF. As DNA, the CDR3 is TGTGCCAGTGGGCGTGGGGGGCTTAATTCACCCCTCCACTTT.

The V call is TRBV19, the J call TRBJ1-6; TRBD1 matches 7 bases. Trimming removed 5 bases from V and 9 bases from J; junction bases left unmatched: 7. The CDR3 loop spans 14 amino acids. Germline V CDR1 and CDR2: LNHDA, SQIVND (reference sequence). The CDR3 DNA follows: TGTGCCAGTAGTCTCCGGGACAGCGGTTCACCCCTCCACTTT. Protein: CASSLRDSGSPLHF.